Each of the 4 T cell receptor beta chains below was sequenced from the same sample in a study of cytomegalovirus exposure and HLA in healthy donors (TCRdb year 2017). The receptor library was made with the immunoSEQ multiplex PCR assay. Imported from immuneACCESS, the table was reduced by TCRdb to in-frame sequences with V and J called. These copies leave out some clones; in studies compared against another copy, an unresolved V gene accounts for under half, and the cause of the remainder is not known. For this sample the table gives fewer than 150,000 clones, of which around 80% were detected only once. The ten largest account for 30% of the sample. The sample was PBMCs. These receptors were obtained from a man aged 30 to 39 in good health and CMV-seropositive.

The chain uses TRBV6-1 and TRBJ1-2, with D perhaps matching TRBD1 (6 bases). The CDR3 is made up of 13 amino acids. The V gene lost 10 bases and the J gene lost 5 bases, with 17 bases spanning the gap. Per the germline V gene, CDR1 is MNHNS and CDR2 is SASEGT. CDR3 in amino acids: CATQGNGVYGYTF. In nucleotides, the CDR3 is TGTGCCACCCAGGGGAACGGGGTTTATGGCTACACCTTC.

The chain carries TRBV5-1 and TRBJ2-2, with D tentatively TRBD1 (6 bases). Per the germline V gene, CDR1 is SGHRS and CDR2 is YFSETQ. The CDR3 is made up of 15 amino acids. V dropped 0 bases and J dropped 3 bases, with 9 bases sitting between them. CDR3 sequence (DNA): TGCGCCAGCAGCTTGGTGGACAGTTACACCGGGGAGCTGTTTTTT. It codes for CASSLVDSYTGELFF.

V gene TRBV10-2 combines with J gene TRBJ2-1, with 14 bases that match TRBD2. This CDR3 is 15 amino acids long. V lost 10 bases, J lost 8 bases, and 10 bases stayed unmatched. Germline assignment: CDR1 WSHSY and CDR2 SAAADI. CDR3: CATLRLAGGLHEQFF. As DNA, the CDR3 is TGCGCCACCCTTCGACTAGCGGGGGGGTTACATGAGCAGTTCTTC.

V gene TRBV7-7 combines with J gene TRBJ2-5; possibly TRBD2 for D (5 bases). The CDR3 loop spans 15 amino acids. Germline assignment: CDR1 SSHAT and CDR2 FNYEAQ (reference sequence). Deletions cut 1 base from V and 3 bases from J, with 12 bases between. This CDR3 is CASSLGASREETQYF. The CDR3 DNA is TGTGCCAGCAGCTTAGGAGCTAGCCGGGAAGAGACCCAGTACTTC.